This TCR beta chain was captured in a study of T cell changes during pregnancy in multiple sclerosis. The V gene's germline CDR1 is SGHAT and CDR2 FQNNGV. The CDR3 covers 15 residues. The V end lost 5 bases, the J end lost 1 base, and 15 bases lay between the germline ends. Clones were sequenced by immunoSEQ multiplex PCR, and TCRdb holds only the in-frame ones, with some missing. This table has 50,000 to 55,000 clones, roughly nine tenths appearing once. Sequenced here: CD4+ T cells from peripheral blood mononuclear cells, sampled after pregnancy. The gene calls are TRBV11-2 and TRBJ2-7, with a tentative D call TRBD2 (5 bases). The clonotype comes from a female donor with multiple sclerosis, enrolled in a pregnancy study. Written as DNA, the CDR3 is TGTGCCAGCAGCCCGGGAAGGTTTGGGTCCTACGAGCAGTACTTC. Protein sequence: CASSPGRFGSYEQYF. Looking up the rest from reference TRBV11-2 and TRBJ2-7 gives the full variable domain: EAGVAQSPRYKIIEKRQSVAFWCNPISGHATLYWYQQILGQGPKLLIQFQNNGVVDDSQLPKDRFSAERLKGVDSTLKIQPAKLEDSAVYLCASSPGRFGSYEQYFGPGTRLTVT.